A selection of T cell receptor beta chains follows, all from one sample in a study of T cell repertoires in aging, cancer and after chemotherapy. TCRdb reanalysed the multiplex PCR reads using MiXCR and keeps one entry per CDR3 protein. The sample yields 15,000 to 20,000 distinct CDR3 sequences, 30% to 45% seen once. Sequenced: blood. The source is a human donor with a solid tumor. Each CDR3 is given with its conserved first and last residue. The D gene is left open where the match is weak. Expanded clones are given a class, and other clones once, few, many or no size at all.

>TRBV5-6|TRBJ1-2|-|few|15
TGTGCCAGCCTTGCGAGGATTTCTAAGCCCTATGGCTACACCTTC
CASLARISKPYGYTF
>TRBV15|TRBJ1-5|TRBD1|-|22
TGTGCCACCAGCAGAGCGGCCCTACAGGGGAGGTTTGAGGTTTATAGCAATCAGCCCCAGCATTTT
CATSRAALQGRFEVYSNQPQHF
>TRBV5-6|TRBJ1-2|-|once|16
TGTGCCAGCAGCCGACTGGAGGTCCCAGGCGGCCCTGGCTACACCTTC
CASSRLEVPGGPGYTF
>TRBV14|TRBJ1-6|TRBD1|-|16
TGTGCCAGCAGCCTTGACAGGGTGACCTATAATTCACCCCTCCACTTT
CASSLDRVTYNSPLHF
>TRBV5-1|TRBJ2-3|-|-|14
TGCGCCAGCAGTTATGAGGTTCCCACAGATACGCAGTATTTT
CASSYEVPTDTQYF
>TRBV27|TRBJ1-6|-|-|13
TGTGCCAGCAGGACCTTCAATAATTCACCCCTCCACTTT
CASRTFNNSPLHF
>TRBV30|TRBJ1-1|-|-|13
TGTGCCTGGAGTGTTACAGGGAGGACTGAAGCTTTCTTT
CAWSVTGRTEAFF
>TRBV10-3|TRBJ1-4|-|once|13
TGTGCCATCAGTGAGGAAAAGAATGAAAAACTGTTTTTT
CAISEEKNEKLFF
>TRBV13|TRBJ2-7|TRBD1|few|15
TGTGCCAGCAGCCCCTACAGGGGGTACTCCTACGAGCAGTACTTC
CASSPYRGYSYEQYF
>TRBV29-1|TRBJ1-4|-|medium-sized|14
TGCAGCGTCCCCCTTGGGGCAACTAATGAAAAACTGTTTTTT
CSVPLGATNEKLFF
>TRBV5-4|TRBJ2-3|-|-|15
TGTGCCAGCAACGCGGGACAGATGGAACAAGATACGCAGTATTTT
CASNAGQMEQDTQYF
>TRBV6-5|TRBJ2-3|TRBD1|few|17
TGTGCCAGCAGTCACGACTGGGACAGTGGGGGCCCAGATACGCAGTATTTT
CASSHDWDSGGPDTQYF
>TRBV14|TRBJ2-7|TRBD2|-|16
TGTGCCAGCAGCCAAGGACTAGCGGGGAGCTCCTACGAGCAGTACTTC
CASSQGLAGSSYEQYF
>TRBV21-1|TRBJ2-1|-|-|16
TGTGCCAGCAGCGAACAGGGACTAGCGGGGGCGAATGAGCAGTTCTTC
CASSEQGLAGANEQFF
>TRBV27|TRBJ2-3|-|few|13
TGTGCCAGCAGAGGGAGCGGCACGGATACGCAGTATTTT
CASRGSGTDTQYF
>TRBV19|TRBJ1-5|-|-|19
TGTGCCAGTAGTATAAGTCCGGTTTGGTCGGCCTATAGCAATCAGCCCCAGCATTTT
CASSISPVWSAYSNQPQHF
>TRBV18|TRBJ1-2|-|-|15
TGTGCCAGCTCACCAGGGTCCCCTCCTAACTATGGCTACACCTTC
CASSPGSPPNYGYTF
>TRBV30|TRBJ1-5|-|-|17
TGTGCCTGGAGTGTAGGGGCGGGAGCTTATAGCAATCAGCCCCAGCATTTT
CAWSVGAGAYSNQPQHF
>TRBV12-3/TRBV12-4|TRBJ2-3|-|once|13
TGTGCCAGCAGGTTTCCGGGCGTGGATACGCAGTATTTT
CASRFPGVDTQYF
>TRBV6-4|TRBJ1-1|-|-|13
TGTGCCAGCAGTCGGAGGATGAACACTGAAGCTTTCTTT
CASSRRMNTEAFF
>TRBV6-1|TRBJ2-3|-|medium-sized|12
TGTGCCAGCAGTGAGGGCACAGATACGCAGTATTTT
CASSEGTDTQYF
>TRBV12-3/TRBV12-4|TRBJ1-4|TRBD1|-|12
TGTGCCAGCAGAACTCAGGGGGCTGGGCTGTTTTTT
CASRTQGAGLFF
>TRBV9|TRBJ2-7|-|-|13
TGTGCCAGCAGCGAACAGGGAGGTCATGAGCAGTACTTC
CASSEQGGHEQYF
>TRBV20-1|TRBJ2-1|TRBD2|-|15
TGCAGTGCTTTTAGCGGGGGGAAATCCTACAATGAGCAGTTCTTC
CSAFSGGKSYNEQFF
>TRBV19|TRBJ1-1|-|-|14
TGTGCCAGTAGTTTGGGCCCAGTGAACACTGAAGCTTTCTTT
CASSLGPVNTEAFF
>TRBV5-4|TRBJ1-1|TRBD1|few|17
TGTGCCAGCAGCCCAAAGACGACAGGGTGGAGGAACACTGAAGCTTTCTTT
CASSPKTTGWRNTEAFF
>TRBV6-6|TRBJ1-2|-|-|14
TGTGCCAGCAGCGACCCCGCCCCCATTTATGGCTACACCTTC
CASSDPAPIYGYTF
>TRBV7-2|TRBJ2-1|TRBD1|-|15
TGTGCCAGCAGCTTAGAACAGGGGGGTTACAATGAGCAGTTCTTC
CASSLEQGGYNEQFF
>TRBV5-6|TRBJ1-4|-|few|14
TGTGCCAGCAGCCTCCGGGTCTGGAATGAAAAACTGTTTTTT
CASSLRVWNEKLFF
>TRBV6-6|TRBJ2-1|TRBD1|few|19
TGTGCCAGCAGTTACTCCGGGACAGGGGCCTCGAGCTCCTACAATGAGCAGTTCTTC
CASSYSGTGASSSYNEQFF
>TRBV5-4|TRBJ1-4|-|-|13
TGTGCCAGCAGCCCCTGGATGGGAGAAAAACTGTTTTTT
CASSPWMGEKLFF
>TRBV10-1|TRBJ2-2|TRBD1|-|16
TGCGCCAGCAGGGCCGGGACAGGACCGGGCACCGGGGAGCTGTTTTTT
CASRAGTGPGTGELFF
>TRBV6-6|TRBJ2-6|-|-|14
TGTGCCAGTCACGGGGGCGACGGGGCCAACGTCCTGACTTTC
CASHGGDGANVLTF
>TRBV6-2/TRBV6-3|TRBJ2-7|-|few|14
TGTGCCAGCAGTTACCTCCGACTAGTCGGCGAGCAGTACTTC
CASSYLRLVGEQYF
>TRBV27|TRBJ1-6|-|few|12
TGTGCCAGCAGTTCCCTTGGATCACCCCTCCACTTT
CASSSLGSPLHF
>TRBV19|TRBJ2-1|-|medium-sized|17
TGTGCCAGTAGCGTCGGGCCCGCGGCTCGCTCCTACAATGAGCAGTTCTTC
CASSVGPAARSYNEQFF
>TRBV27|TRBJ1-5|-|-|14
TGTGCCAGCAGTCCAGGACAGACTAATCAGCCCCAGCATTTT
CASSPGQTNQPQHF
>TRBV19|TRBJ1-1|-|-|17
TGTGCCAGTAGTGGGGGGTTGGCAACCTATCCGAACACTGAAGCTTTCTTT
CASSGGLATYPNTEAFF
>TRBV19|TRBJ2-3|TRBD1|-|15
TGTGCCAGTAGTCCCGGGACAGGGGCCACAGATACGCAGTATTTT
CASSPGTGATDTQYF
>TRBV19|TRBJ2-7|-|-|13
TGTGCCAGTAGTATAGACGGGACCTACGAGCAGTACTTC
CASSIDGTYEQYF
>TRBV5-4|TRBJ1-4|-|-|16
TGTGCCAGCAGCTTGGACAGTAACCCAACTAATGAAAAACTGTTTTTT
CASSLDSNPTNEKLFF
>TRBV10-3|TRBJ2-3|-|few|14
TGTGCCATCACTGAACGCAGGGAAACAGATACGCAGTATTTT
CAITERRETDTQYF
>TRBV19|TRBJ2-7|-|-|12
TGTGTCACCTCGACAGGAATCTACGAGCAGTACTTC
CVTSTGIYEQYF
>TRBV12-3/TRBV12-4|TRBJ1-2|-|-|12
TGTGCCAGCACGCTAGGGGGGTCTGGCTACACCTTC
CASTLGGSGYTF
>TRBV6-5|TRBJ2-5|TRBD2|-|15
TGTGCCAGCAGTTACTCTCGGCGGGAGGAAGAGACCCAGTACTTC
CASSYSRREEETQYF
>TRBV6-5|TRBJ2-3|TRBD1|-|14
TGTGCCAGCAGAGCTCCGGGACAGGGGAGAGCGCAGTATTTT
CASRAPGQGRAQYF
>TRBV10-2|TRBJ2-2|TRBD2|-|20
TGCGCCAGCAGTGACCAGCGAAGGGGATTAGCGGGGGGCAGTTTCGGGGAGCTGTTTTTT
CASSDQRRGLAGGSFGELFF
>TRBV29-1|TRBJ2-3|-|medium-sized|13
TGCAGCGCAACAGGGATGGGCACAGATACGCAGTATTTT
CSATGMGTDTQYF
>TRBV19|TRBJ1-2|-|-|14
TGTGCCAGTAGTTTCGGGACCCTGAACTATGGCTACACCTTC
CASSFGTLNYGYTF
>TRBV6-1|TRBJ2-3|TRBD1|few|15
TGTGCCAGCAGCCTCGGGACAGGGGGCACAGATACGCAGTATTTT
CASSLGTGGTDTQYF
>TRBV19|TRBJ2-1|-|medium-sized|14
TGTGCCAGTAGTGCGCACAGGGGGGGGGCTGAGCAGTTCTTC
CASSAHRGGAEQFF
>TRBV24-1|TRBJ1-2|-|-|16
TGTGCCACCAGTGATTCCCCGGGGGGGAGAGCATCTGGCTACACCTTC
CATSDSPGGRASGYTF
>TRBV5-4|TRBJ1-1|-|-|12
TGTGCCAGCAGCTGGGGACCTACTGAAGCTTTCTTT
CASSWGPTEAFF
>TRBV28|TRBJ2-5|TRBD2|-|15
TGTGCCAGCAGTTGGACTAGCGGGCACGGAGAGACCCAGTACTTC
CASSWTSGHGETQYF
>TRBV29-1|TRBJ2-2|-|few|13
TGCAGCGTAGCCGGGACTTACACCGGGGAGCTGTTTTTT
CSVAGTYTGELFF
>TRBV29-1|TRBJ2-7|TRBD1|-|12
TGCAGCGTCACCCGGACAGGGAAGAAGCAGTACTTC
CSVTRTGKKQYF
>TRBV6-5|TRBJ1-5|-|few|13
TGTGCCAGCAGTTATGGTAGCAATCAGCCCCAGCATTTT
CASSYGSNQPQHF